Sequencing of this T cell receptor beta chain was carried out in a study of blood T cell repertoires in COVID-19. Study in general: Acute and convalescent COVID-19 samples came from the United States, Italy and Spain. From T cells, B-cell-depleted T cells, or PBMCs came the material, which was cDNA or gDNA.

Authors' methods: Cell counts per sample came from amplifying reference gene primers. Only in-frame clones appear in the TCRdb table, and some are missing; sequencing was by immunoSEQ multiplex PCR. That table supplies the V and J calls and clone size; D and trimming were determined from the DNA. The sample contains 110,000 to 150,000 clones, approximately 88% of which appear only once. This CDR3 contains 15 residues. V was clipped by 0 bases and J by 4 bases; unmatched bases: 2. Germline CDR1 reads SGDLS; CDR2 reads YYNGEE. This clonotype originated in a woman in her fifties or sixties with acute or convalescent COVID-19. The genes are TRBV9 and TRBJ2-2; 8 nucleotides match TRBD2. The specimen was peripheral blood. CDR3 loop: CASSVVAGSTGELFF. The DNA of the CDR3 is TGTGCCAGCAGCGTAGTAGCGGGAAGCACCGGGGAGCTGTTTTTT.